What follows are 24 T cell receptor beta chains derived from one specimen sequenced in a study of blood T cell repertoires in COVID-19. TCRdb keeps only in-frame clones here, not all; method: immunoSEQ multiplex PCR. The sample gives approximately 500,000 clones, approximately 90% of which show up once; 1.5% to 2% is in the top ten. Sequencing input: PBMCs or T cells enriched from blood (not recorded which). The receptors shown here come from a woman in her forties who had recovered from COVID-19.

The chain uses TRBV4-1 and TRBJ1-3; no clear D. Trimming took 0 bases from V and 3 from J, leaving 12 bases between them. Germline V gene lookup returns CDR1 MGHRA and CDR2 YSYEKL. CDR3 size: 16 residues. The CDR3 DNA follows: TGCGCCAGCAGCCAAGAAGGATGGGGAGGTGGAAACACCATATATTTT. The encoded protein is CASSQEGWGGGNTIYF.

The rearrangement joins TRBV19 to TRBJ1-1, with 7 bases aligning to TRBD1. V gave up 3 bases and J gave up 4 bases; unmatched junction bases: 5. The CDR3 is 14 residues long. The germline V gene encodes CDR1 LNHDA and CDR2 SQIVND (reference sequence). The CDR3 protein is CASSMVQGSTEAFF. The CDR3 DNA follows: TGTGCCAGTAGTATGGTACAGGGGAGCACTGAAGCTTTCTTT.

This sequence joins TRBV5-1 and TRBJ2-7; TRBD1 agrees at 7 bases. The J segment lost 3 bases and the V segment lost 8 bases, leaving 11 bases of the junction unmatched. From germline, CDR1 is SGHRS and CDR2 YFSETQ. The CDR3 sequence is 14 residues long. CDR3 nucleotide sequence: TGCGCCAGTGGGGAAAGGGGACAGAACTACGAGCAGTACTTC. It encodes CASGERGQNYEQYF. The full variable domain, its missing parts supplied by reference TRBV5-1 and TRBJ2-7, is KAGVTQTPRYLIKTRGQQVTLSCSPISGHRSVSWYQQTPGQGLQFLFEYFSETQRNKGNFPGRFSGRQFSNSRSEMNVSTLELGDSALYLCASGERGQNYEQYFGPGTRLTVT.

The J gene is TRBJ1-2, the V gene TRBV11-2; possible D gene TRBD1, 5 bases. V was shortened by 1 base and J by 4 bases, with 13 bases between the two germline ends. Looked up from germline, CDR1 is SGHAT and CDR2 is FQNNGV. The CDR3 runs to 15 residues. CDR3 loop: CASSLVRIGGYGYTF. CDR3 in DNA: TGTGCCAGCAGCTTAGTTCGCATCGGGGGCTATGGCTACACCTTC.

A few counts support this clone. The CDR3 protein is CASTPVGGSNEQYF. CDR3 nucleotides: TGTGCCAGCACCCCGGTGGGGGGGAGCAACGAGCAGTACTTC. The genes are TRBV27 and TRBJ2-7, with TRBD2 matching over 7 bases. With 7 bases clipped from V and 5 bases from J, the junction kept 11 bases outside the gene matches. Per germline, CDR1 MNHEY and CDR2 SMNVEV (reference sequence). The CDR3 runs 14 residues.

This CDR3 is CASSYSGGHNEQFF. The CDR3 DNA is TGTGCCAGCAGTTACTCGGGAGGTCACAATGAGCAGTTCTTC. The chain links TRBV6-5 to TRBJ2-1; maybe TRBD2 (6 bases). This CDR3 is built from 14 residues. The germline V and J ends were trimmed by 0 bases and 5 bases, with 8 bases remaining between them. Germline loops: CDR1 MNHEY, CDR2 SVGAGI.

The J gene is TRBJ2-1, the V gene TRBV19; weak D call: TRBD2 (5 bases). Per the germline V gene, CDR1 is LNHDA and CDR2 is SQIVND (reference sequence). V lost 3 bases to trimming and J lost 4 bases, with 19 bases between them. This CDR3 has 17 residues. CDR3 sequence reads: CASSIIGLPYQYNEQFF. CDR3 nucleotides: TGTGCCAGTAGTATCATTGGACTCCCGTACCAATACAATGAGCAGTTCTTC.

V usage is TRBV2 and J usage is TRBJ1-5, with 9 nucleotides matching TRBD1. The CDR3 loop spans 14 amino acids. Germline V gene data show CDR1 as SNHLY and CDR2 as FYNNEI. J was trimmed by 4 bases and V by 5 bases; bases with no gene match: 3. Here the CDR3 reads CASSTDRGNQPQHF. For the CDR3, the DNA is TGTGCCAGCAGTACGGACAGGGGAAATCAGCCCCAGCATTTT.

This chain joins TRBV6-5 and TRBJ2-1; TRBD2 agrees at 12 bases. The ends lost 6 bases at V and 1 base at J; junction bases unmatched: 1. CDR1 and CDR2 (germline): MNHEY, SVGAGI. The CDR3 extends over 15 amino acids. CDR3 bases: TGTGCCAGCAGACTAGCGGGAGGTTCCTACAATGAGCAGTTCTTC. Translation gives CASRLAGGSYNEQFF.

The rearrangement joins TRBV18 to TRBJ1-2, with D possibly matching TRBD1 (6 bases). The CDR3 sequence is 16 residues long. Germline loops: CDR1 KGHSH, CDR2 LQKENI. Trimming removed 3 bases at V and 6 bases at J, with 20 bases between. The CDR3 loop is CASSPRDTPLGDGYTF. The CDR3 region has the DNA TGTGCCAGCTCACCTAGGGACACCCCTCTGGGCGATGGCTACACCTTC.

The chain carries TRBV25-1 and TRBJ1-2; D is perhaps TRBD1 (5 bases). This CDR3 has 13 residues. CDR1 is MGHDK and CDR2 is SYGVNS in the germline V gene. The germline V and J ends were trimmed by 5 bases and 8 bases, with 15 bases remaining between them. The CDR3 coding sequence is TGTGCCAGCAGTAAAGGTTCGGGGGTAGGCTACACCTTC. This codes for CASSKGSGVGYTF.

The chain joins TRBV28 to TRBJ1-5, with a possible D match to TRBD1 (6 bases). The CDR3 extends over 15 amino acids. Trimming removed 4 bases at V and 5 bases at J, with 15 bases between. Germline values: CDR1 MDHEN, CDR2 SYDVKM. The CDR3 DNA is TGTGCCAGCAGTTGGGACCGGGACACACATCAGCCCCAGCATTTT. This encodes CASSWDRDTHQPQHF. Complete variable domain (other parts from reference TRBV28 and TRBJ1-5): DVKVTQSSRYLVKRTGEKVFLECVQDMDHENMFWYRQDPGLGLRLIYFSYDVKMKEKGDIPEGYSVSREKKERFSLILESASTNQTSMYLCASSWDRDTHQPQHFGDGTRLSIL.

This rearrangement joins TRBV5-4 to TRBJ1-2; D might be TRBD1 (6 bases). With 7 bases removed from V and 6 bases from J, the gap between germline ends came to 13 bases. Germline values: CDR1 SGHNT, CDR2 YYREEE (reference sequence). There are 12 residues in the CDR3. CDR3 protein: CASWGQGNGYTF. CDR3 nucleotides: TGTGCCAGCTGGGGGCAGGGAAATGGCTACACCTTC.

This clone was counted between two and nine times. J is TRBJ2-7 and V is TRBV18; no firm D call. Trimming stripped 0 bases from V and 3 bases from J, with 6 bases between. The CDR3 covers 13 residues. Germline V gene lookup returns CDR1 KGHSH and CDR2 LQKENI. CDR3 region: CASSPPGYYEQYF. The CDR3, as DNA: TGTGCCAGCTCACCACCGGGCTACTACGAGCAGTACTTC.

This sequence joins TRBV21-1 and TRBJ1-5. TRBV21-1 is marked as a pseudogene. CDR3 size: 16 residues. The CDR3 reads CASSKRPRSQNQPQHF. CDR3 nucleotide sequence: TGTGCCAGCAGCAAAAGACCTCGGAGTCAGAATCAGCCCCAGCATTTT.

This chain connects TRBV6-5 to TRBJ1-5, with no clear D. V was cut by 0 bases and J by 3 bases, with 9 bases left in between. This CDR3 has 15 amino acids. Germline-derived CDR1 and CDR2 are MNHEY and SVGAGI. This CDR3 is CASSYSNGPNQPQHF. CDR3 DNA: TGTGCCAGCAGTTACTCGAACGGTCCCAATCAGCCCCAGCATTTT.

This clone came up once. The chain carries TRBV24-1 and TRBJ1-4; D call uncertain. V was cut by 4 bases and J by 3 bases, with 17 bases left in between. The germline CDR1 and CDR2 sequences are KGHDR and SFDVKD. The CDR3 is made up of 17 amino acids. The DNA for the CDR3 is TGTGCCACCAGTGACCCCGGGATGGATGAGTCTAATGAAAAACTGTTTTTT. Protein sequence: CATSDPGMDESNEKLFF.

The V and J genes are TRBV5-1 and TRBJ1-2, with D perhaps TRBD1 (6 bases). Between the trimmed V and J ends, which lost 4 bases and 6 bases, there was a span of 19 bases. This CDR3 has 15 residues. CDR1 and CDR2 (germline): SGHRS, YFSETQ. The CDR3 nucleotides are TGCGCCAGCAGCCTTGGACAGCCTGGACGGGATGGCTACACCTTC. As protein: CASSLGQPGRDGYTF.

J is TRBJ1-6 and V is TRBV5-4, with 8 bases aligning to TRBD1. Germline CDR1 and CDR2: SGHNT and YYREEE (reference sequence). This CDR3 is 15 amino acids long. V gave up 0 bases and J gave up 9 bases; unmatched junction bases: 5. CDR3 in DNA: TGTGCCAGCAGCTTGGGAGGCAGGGGGCCTTCACCCCTCCACTTT. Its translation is CASSLGGRGPSPLHF.

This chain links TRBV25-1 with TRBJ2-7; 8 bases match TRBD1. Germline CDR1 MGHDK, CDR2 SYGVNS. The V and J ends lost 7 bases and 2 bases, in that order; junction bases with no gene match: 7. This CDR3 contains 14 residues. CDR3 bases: TGTGCCAGCACCGGACAGGGAGCAACCTACGAGCAGTACTTC. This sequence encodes CASTGQGATYEQYF.

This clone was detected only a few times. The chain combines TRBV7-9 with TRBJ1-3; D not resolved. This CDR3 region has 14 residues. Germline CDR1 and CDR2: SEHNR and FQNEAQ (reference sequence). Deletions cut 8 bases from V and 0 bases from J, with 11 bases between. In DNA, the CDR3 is TGTGCCAGCCACCCGGGGAACTCTGGAAACACCATATATTTT. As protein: CASHPGNSGNTIYF.

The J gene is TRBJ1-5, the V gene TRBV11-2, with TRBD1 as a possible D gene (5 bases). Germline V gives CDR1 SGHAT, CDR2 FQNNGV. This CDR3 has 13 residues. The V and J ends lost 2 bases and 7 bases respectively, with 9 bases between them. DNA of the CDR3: TGTGCCAGCAGCTTATACAGGCGCCAGCCCCAGCATTTT. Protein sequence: CASSLYRRQPQHF.

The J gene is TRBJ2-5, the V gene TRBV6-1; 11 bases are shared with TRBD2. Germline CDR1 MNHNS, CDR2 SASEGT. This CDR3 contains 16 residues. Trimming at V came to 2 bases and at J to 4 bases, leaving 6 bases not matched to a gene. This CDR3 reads CASSETLAGGSETQYF. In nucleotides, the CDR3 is TGTGCCAGCAGTGAAACCCTAGCGGGAGGCTCAGAGACCCAGTACTTC.

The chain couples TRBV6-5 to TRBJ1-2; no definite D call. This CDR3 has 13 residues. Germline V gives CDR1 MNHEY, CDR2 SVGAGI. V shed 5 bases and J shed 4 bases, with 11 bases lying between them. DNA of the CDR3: TGTGCCAGCAGTCGTACCTCGGGCTATGGCTACACCTTC. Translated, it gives CASSRTSGYGYTF.